This TCR beta chain was found in a study of T cells in Graves' hyperthyroidism and ophthalmopathy. The V and J ends lost 7 bases and 6 bases, in that order; junction bases with no gene match: 3. CDR3 size: 12 residues. Germline lookup yields CDR1 SNHLY and CDR2 FYNNEI. Researchers took RNA transcripts and amplified the TCR beta CDR3 regions from them. The HTBI primer set drove a first-round RT-PCR of the TCR CDR3. TCRdb processed the multiplex PCR reads anew with MiXCR; each CDR3 protein has one entry. Among under 350,000 distinct CDR3 sequences listed, about 18% were seen once. Findings and caveats of the study: Peripheral blood also featured most of the thyroid clonotypes expanded above 0.001.

This clonotype was counted ten times or more. Its antigen is not identified. The sequencing sample was made of blood. The J gene is TRBJ1-2, the V gene TRBV2, with 9 bases that match TRBD1. The origin of this receptor is a woman in her fifties or sixties with Graves' ophthalmopathy. The CDR3 here is CASTRQGDGYTF. The CDR3 DNA reads as TGTGCCAGCACCCGACAGGGGGATGGCTACACCTTC.